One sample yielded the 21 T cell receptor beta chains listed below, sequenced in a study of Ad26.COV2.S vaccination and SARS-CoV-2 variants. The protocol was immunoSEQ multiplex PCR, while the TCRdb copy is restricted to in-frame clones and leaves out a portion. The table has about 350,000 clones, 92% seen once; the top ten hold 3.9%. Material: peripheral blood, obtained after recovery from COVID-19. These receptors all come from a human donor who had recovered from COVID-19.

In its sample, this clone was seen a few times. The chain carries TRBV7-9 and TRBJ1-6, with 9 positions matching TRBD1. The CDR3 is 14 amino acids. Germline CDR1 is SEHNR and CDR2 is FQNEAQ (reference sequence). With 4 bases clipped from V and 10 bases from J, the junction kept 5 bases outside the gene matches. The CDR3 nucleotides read TGTGCCAGCAGCTACCGGGACAGGGTCTCACCCCTCCACTTT. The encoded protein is CASSYRDRVSPLHF.

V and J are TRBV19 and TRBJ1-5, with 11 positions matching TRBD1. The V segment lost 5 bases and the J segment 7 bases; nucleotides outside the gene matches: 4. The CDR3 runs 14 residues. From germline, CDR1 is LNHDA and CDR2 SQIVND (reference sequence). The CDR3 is CASSDGTGGQPQHF. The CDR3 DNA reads TGTGCCAGTAGTGACGGGACAGGGGGACAGCCCCAGCATTTT.

The CDR3 bases are TGTGCCAGCAGCTCCTACCCCCGGGTGGCAGATACGCAGTATTTT. Translated: CASSSYPRVADTQYF. This chain connects TRBV5-6 to TRBJ2-3; D not resolved. This CDR3 comprises 15 residues. CDR1 and CDR2 (germline): SGHDT, YYEEEE. V lost 3 bases and J lost 4, with 15 bases in between.

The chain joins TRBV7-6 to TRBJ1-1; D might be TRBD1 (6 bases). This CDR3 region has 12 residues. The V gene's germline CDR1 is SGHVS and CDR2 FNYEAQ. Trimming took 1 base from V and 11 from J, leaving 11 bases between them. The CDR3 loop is CASSLGGANAFF. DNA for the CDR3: TGTGCCAGCAGCTTAGGGGGGGCCAACGCTTTCTTT.

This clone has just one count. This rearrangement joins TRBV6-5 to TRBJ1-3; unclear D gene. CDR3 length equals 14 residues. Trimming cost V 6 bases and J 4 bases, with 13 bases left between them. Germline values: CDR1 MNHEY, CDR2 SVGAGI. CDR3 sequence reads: CASSRARSGNTIYF. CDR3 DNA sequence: TGTGCCAGCAGCCGCGCGAGGTCGGGAAACACCATATATTTT.

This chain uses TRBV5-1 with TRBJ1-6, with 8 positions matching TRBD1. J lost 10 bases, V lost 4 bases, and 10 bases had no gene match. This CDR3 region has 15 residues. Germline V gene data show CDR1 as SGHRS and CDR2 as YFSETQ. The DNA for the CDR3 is TGCGCCAGCAGCCTGGGGACAGGCATCGGGTCACCCCTCCACTTT. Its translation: CASSLGTGIGSPLHF.

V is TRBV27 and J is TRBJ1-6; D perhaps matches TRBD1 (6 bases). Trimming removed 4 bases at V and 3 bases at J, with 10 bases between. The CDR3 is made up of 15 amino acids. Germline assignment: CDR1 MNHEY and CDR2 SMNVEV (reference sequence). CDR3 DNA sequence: TGTGCCAGCAGTTCTCCGGGACACTATAATTCACCCCTCCACTTT. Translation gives CASSSPGHYNSPLHF.

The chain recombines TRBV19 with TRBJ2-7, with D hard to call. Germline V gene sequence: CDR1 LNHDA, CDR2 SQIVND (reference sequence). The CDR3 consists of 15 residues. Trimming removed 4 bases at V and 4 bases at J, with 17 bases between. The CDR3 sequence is CASSNLLGRGYEQYF. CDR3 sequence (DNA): TGTGCCAGTAGTAACCTGTTAGGTCGAGGTTACGAGCAGTACTTC.

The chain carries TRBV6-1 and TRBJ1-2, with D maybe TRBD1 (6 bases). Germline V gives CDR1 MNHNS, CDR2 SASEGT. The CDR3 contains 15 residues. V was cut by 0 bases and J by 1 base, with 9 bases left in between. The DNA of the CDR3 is TGTGCCAGCAGTGAAGCCCAGGGGCGTAACTATGGCTACACCTTC. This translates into CASSEAQGRNYGYTF.

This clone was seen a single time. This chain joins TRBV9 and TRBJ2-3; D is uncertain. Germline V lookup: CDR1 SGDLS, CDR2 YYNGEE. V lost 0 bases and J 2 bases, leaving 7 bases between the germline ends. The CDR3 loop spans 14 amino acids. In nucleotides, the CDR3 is TGTGCCAGCAGCGTAGCAGGTTACACAGATACGCAGTATTTT. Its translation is CASSVAGYTDTQYF.

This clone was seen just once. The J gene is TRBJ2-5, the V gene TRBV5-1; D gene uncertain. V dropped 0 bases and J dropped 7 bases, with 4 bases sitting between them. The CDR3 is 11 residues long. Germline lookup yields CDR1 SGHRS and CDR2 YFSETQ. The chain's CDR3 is CASSLVGTQYF. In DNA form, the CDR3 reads TGCGCCAGCAGCTTGGTCGGGACCCAGTACTTC.

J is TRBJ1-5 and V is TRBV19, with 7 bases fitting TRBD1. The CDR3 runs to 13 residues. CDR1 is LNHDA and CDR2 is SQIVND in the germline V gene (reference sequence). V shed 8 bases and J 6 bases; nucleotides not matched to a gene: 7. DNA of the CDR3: TGTGCCAGTGAAAACAGGGGCGCTCAGCCCCAGCATTTT. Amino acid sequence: CASENRGAQPQHF.

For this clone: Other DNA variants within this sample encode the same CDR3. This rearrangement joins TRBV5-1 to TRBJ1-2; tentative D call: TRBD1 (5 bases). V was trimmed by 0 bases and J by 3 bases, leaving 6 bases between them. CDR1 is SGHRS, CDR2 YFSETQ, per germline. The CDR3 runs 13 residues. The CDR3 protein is CASSLGQYYGYTF. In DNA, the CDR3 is TGCGCCAGCAGCTTGGGACAGTACTATGGCTACACCTTC.

The CDR3 protein is CAISQGKQTRYEQYF. In DNA form, the CDR3 reads TGTGCCATCTCTCAGGGAAAACAAACACGATACGAGCAGTACTTC. The V gene is TRBV15, the J gene TRBJ2-7; the D gene is possibly TRBD1 (5 bases). The germline V gene encodes CDR1 LNHNV and CDR2 YYDKDF (reference sequence). The CDR3 runs 15 residues. Trimming shortened V by 10 bases and J by 4 bases, and 23 bases separated the two germline ends.

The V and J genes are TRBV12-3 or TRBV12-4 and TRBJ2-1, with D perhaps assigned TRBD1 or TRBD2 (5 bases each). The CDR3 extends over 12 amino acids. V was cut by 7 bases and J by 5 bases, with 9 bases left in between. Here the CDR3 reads CASMRGDNEQFF. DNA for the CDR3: TGTGCCAGCATGAGAGGGGACAATGAGCAGTTCTTC.

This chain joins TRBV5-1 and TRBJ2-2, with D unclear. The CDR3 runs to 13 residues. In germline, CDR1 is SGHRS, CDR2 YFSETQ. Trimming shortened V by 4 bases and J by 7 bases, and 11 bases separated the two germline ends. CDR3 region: CASSMLGIGELFF. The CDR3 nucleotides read TGCGCCAGCAGCATGTTGGGGATCGGGGAGCTGTTTTTT.

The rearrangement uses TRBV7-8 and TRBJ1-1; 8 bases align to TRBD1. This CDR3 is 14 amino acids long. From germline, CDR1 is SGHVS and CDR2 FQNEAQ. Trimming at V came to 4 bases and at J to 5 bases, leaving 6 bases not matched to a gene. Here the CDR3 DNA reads TGTGCCAGCAGCTCGGGACAGGCTTGGACTGAAGCTTTCTTT. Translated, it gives CASSSGQAWTEAFF.

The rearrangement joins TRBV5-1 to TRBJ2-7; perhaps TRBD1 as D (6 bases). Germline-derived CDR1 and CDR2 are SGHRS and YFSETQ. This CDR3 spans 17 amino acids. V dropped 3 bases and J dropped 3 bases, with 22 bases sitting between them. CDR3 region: CASSSNARLQGSYEQYF. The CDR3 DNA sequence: TGCGCCAGCAGCTCGAACGCCCGCTTACAGGGTAGCTACGAGCAGTACTTC.

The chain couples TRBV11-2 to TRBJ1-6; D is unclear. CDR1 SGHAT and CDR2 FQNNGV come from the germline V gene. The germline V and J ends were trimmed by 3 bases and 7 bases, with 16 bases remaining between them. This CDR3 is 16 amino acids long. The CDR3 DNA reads TGTGCCAGCAGCTTCGAGCGGGCAGGTGGAAATTCACCCCTCCACTTT. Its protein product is CASSFERAGGNSPLHF.

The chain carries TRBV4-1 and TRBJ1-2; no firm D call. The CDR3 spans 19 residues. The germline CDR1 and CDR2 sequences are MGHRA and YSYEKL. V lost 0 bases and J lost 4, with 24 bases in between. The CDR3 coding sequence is TGCGCCAGCAGCCAAGATGAGGTCGGTGTTACGGAATCCTTCTATGGCTACACCTTC. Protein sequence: CASSQDEVGVTESFYGYTF.

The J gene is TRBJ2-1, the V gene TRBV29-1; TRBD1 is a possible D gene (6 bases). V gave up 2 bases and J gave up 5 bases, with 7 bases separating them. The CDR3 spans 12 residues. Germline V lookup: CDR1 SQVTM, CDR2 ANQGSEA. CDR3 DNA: TGCAGCGTTGAAAGGGGGAACAATGAGCAGTTCTTC. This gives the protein CSVERGNNEQFF.